Below, 16 T cell receptor beta chains from the same sample are listed, as sequenced in a study of blood T cells in healthy people across ages. Sample-barcoded 5' priming and a J-beta primer mix drove a second PCR of about 7 to 12 cycles. A single record per CDR3 protein comes from TCRdb applying MiXCR to the 5' RACE reads. The data contain approximately 800,000 distinct CDR3 sequences, around a quarter of them singletons. These sequences were also reported in another study, on T cells of mothers and their children.

Sequenced material: blood. Receptors originate from a boy between 10 and 17 years old in good health.

The gene calls are TRBV3-1 and TRBJ1-4; TRBD1 agrees at 7 bases. The junction had 5 bases not matched to a gene; V was cut back by 8 bases and J by 2 bases. CDR3 length: 14 residues. Germline V gene data show CDR1 as LGHDT and CDR2 as YNNKEL (reference sequence). In nucleotides, the CDR3 is TGTGCCAGCGCGAAACAGGGGACTAATGAAAAACTGTTTTTT. Translated: CASAKQGTNEKLFF.

This chain joins TRBV9 and TRBJ2-3; TRBD2 might be the D (6 bases). In germline, CDR1 is SGDLS, CDR2 YYNGEE. The CDR3 has 15 amino acids. V lost 4 bases and J lost 5, with 17 bases in between. The CDR3 DNA reads TGTGCCAGCAGCCCCCCGGGACTTCCAGGAGATACGCAGTATTTT. It specifies CASSPPGLPGDTQYF.

The chain recombines TRBV5-6 with TRBJ2-7; D gene unclear. V lost 0 bases and J lost 2, with 6 bases in between. There are 13 residues in the CDR3. CDR1 is SGHDT, CDR2 YYEEEE, per germline. As DNA, the CDR3 is TGTGCCAGCAGCTTGGTTACCCCCTACGAGCAGTACTTC. Protein: CASSLVTPYEQYF.

The chain joins TRBV20-1 to TRBJ2-1; D ambiguous. The V gene lost 6 bases and the J gene lost 4 bases, with 16 bases spanning the gap. Germline values: CDR1 DFQATT, CDR2 SNEGSKA (reference sequence). The CDR3 totals 14 residues. This chain's CDR3 is CSAHDLKMYNEQFF. CDR3 in DNA: TGCAGTGCCCACGACCTTAAGATGTACAATGAGCAGTTCTTC.

The sample holds a few counts of this clonotype. The V gene is TRBV20-1, the J gene TRBJ2-5; weak D call: TRBD1 (5 bases). The ends were cut back, 0 bases at V and 7 bases at J, with 12 bases in the middle. There are 13 residues in the CDR3. Germline assignment: CDR1 DFQATT and CDR2 SNEGSKA (reference sequence). The CDR3 reads CSARDSQGGTQYF. CDR3 DNA: TGCAGTGCTAGAGATTCCCAGGGTGGGACCCAGTACTTC.

The CDR3 loop reads CASSQDRGQGYGTDTQYF. CDR3 bases: TGCGCCAGCAGCCAAGATCGTGGGCAGGGGTATGGCACAGATACGCAGTATTTT. This chain links TRBV4-3 with TRBJ2-3; D possibly corresponds to TRBD1 (6 bases). Germline CDR1 reads LGHNA; CDR2 reads YSLEER. The CDR3 consists of 18 residues. V gave up 0 bases and J gave up 1 base, with 17 bases separating them.

The chain couples TRBV15 to TRBJ2-5; D tentatively fits TRBD1 or TRBD2 (5 bases each). This CDR3 has 15 residues. The germline V and J ends were trimmed by 3 bases and 3 bases, with 14 bases remaining between them. Germline V gene lookup returns CDR1 LNHNV and CDR2 YYDKDF (reference sequence). The CDR3 spells CATSSGDRDEETQYF. The CDR3, as DNA: TGTGCCACCAGCAGTGGAGACCGGGACGAAGAGACCCAGTACTTC.

Comment on this clonotype: Likely a read error: the CDR3 ends without its conserved phenylalanine or tryptophan. The chain combines TRBV18 with TRBJ2-3; D gene unclear. This CDR3 has 15 amino acids. Germline V gives CDR1 KGHSH, CDR2 LQKENI. Trimming pared 1 base from V and 0 bases from J, leaving 8 bases between. In DNA form, the CDR3 reads TGTGCCAGCTCACCACAGGGTCGAAGCACAGATACGCAGTATCTT. It specifies CASSPQGRSTDTQYL.

The chain employs TRBV5-1 and TRBJ2-5, with a possible D match to TRBD2 (6 bases). The last part of the DNA fits TRBJ2-7 better; the J call may be wrong. Germline CDR1 reads SGHRS; CDR2 reads YFSETQ. The CDR3 is 13 amino acids. CDR3 bases: TGCGCCAGCAGCACGGGGGTTATCTACGAGCAGTACTTC. Translated, it gives CASSTGVIYEQYF.

The chain carries TRBV7-8 and TRBJ2-1, with TRBD1 matching 9 bases. The junction had 8 bases not matched to a gene; V was cut back by 4 bases and J by 7 bases. Germline V gene data show CDR1 as SGHVS and CDR2 as FQNEAQ. The CDR3 consists of 15 residues. The CDR3 is CASSSDRGAWNEQFF. CDR3 sequence (DNA): TGTGCCAGCAGCTCGGACAGGGGAGCTTGGAATGAGCAGTTCTTC.

This clonotype was seen a handful of times. This chain uses TRBV15 with TRBJ1-4; weak D call: TRBD1 (6 bases). V dropped 2 bases and J dropped 3 bases, with 10 bases sitting between them. This CDR3 contains 15 residues. Germline V CDR1 and CDR2: LNHNV, YYDKDF (reference sequence). The CDR3 sequence is CATSRPDSSNEKLFF. Written as DNA, the CDR3 is TGTGCCACCAGCAGACCGGACAGCTCTAATGAAAAACTGTTTTTT.

The chain links TRBV29-1 to TRBJ1-2; 7 bases map to TRBD1. The CDR3 runs to 11 residues. Per the germline V gene, CDR1 is SQVTM and CDR2 is ANQGSEA. Trimming at V came to 5 bases and at J to 3 bases, leaving 0 bases not matched to a gene. DNA of the CDR3: TGCAGCGTTACAGGGGACTATGGCTACACCTTC. Translating gives CSVTGDYGYTF. The full variable domain, in which reference TRBV29-1 and TRBJ1-2 provide the parts outside the CDR3, is SAVISQKPSRDICQRGTSLTIQCQVDSQVTMMFWYRQQPGQSLTLIATANQGSEATYESGFVIDKFPISRPNLTFSTLTVSNMSPEDSSIYLCSVTGDYGYTFGSGTRLTVV.

On this clonotype itself: Relative to the germline gene, one junction end is altered; a read error may explain this. The rearrangement links TRBV20-1 to TRBJ2-1; 8 nucleotides line up with TRBD2. The CDR3 runs 18 residues. CDR1 and CDR2 (germline): DFQATT, SNEGSKA (reference sequence). CDR3 DNA: TGCAGTGCAACCGCGAGGCTAGCGGGTATAAGCTCCTACAATGAGCGGTTCTTC. It translates to CSATARLAGISSYNERFF.

The V call is TRBV7-2, the J call TRBJ1-2; no definite D call. The V end lost 0 bases, the J end lost 4 bases, and 6 bases lay between the germline ends. This CDR3 spans 13 amino acids. Germline CDR1 reads SGHTA; CDR2 reads FQGNSA. CDR3 nucleotides: TGTGCCAGCAGCTTAGCGTTAGGCTATGGCTACACCTTC. Encoded protein: CASSLALGYGYTF.

This clonotype has only a few counts. This chain connects TRBV20-1 to TRBJ1-5, with D possibly TRBD1 on 6 matching bases. CDR1 DFQATT and CDR2 SNEGSKA come from the germline V gene (reference sequence). This CDR3 comprises 15 residues. With 0 bases removed from V and 3 bases from J, the gap between germline ends came to 12 bases. The CDR3 nucleotides read TGCAGTGCTAGAGATCGGACAGTATACAATCAGCCCCAGCATTTT. This translates into CSARDRTVYNQPQHF.

V and J are TRBV28 and TRBJ2-1, with D hard to call. Germline assignment: CDR1 MDHEN and CDR2 SYDVKM. This CDR3 region has 14 residues. The V end lost 6 bases, the J end lost 4 bases, and 13 bases lay between the germline ends. DNA of the CDR3: TGTGCCAGCAGGCCTTTCGTCCGATACAATGAGCAGTTCTTC. Translated, it gives CASRPFVRYNEQFF. The full variable domain, with the rest looked up from reference TRBV28 and TRBJ2-1, is DVKVTQSSRYLVKRTGEKVFLECVQDMDHENMFWYRQDPGLGLRLIYFSYDVKMKEKGDIPEGYSVSREKKERFSLILESASTNQTSMYLCASRPFVRYNEQFFGPGTRLTVL.